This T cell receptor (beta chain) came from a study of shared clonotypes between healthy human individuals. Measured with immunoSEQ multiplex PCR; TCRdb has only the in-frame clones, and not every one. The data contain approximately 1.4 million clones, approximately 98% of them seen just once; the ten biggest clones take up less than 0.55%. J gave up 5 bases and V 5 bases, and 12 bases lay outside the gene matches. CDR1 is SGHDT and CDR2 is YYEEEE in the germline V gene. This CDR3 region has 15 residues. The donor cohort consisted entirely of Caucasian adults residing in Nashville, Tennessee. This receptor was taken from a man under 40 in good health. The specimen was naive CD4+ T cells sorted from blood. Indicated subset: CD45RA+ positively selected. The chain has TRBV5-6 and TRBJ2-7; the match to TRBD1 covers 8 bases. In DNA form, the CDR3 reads TGTGCCAGCAGACCCCCCCAGGGGGCAATACACGAGCAGTACTTC. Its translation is CASRPPQGAIHEQYF. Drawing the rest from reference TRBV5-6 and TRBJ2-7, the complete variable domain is DAGVTQSPTHLIKTRGQQVTLRCSPKSGHDTVSWYQQALGQGPQFIFQYYEEEERQRGNFPDRFSGHQFPNYSSELNVNALLLGDSALYLCASRPPQGAIHEQYFGPGTRLTVT.